Listed below are T cell receptor beta chains from one sample, sequenced in a study of T cells in Graves' hyperthyroidism and ophthalmopathy. TCRdb called the multiplex PCR reads again in MiXCR, with one record for every CDR3 protein. The sample carries about 590,000 distinct CDR3 sequences, 15% to 19% recorded once. Material for sequencing was blood. These receptors were obtained from a woman aged 25-40 years with Graves' hyperthyroidism. The CDR3 runs from the conserved cysteine through the conserved F or W. D genes are given only for firm matches. Clone size is not always given. Where it is, it says once, few, many or a class for expanded clones.

j_gene | len | d_gene | v_gene | abundance | CDR3nt | CDR3aa
TRBJ2-7 | 16 | NA | TRBV7-2 | many | TGTGCCAGCAGCCCGATAGGGGACCCCGGCTCCTACGAGCAGTACTTC | CASSPIGDPGSYEQYF
TRBJ2-1 | 19 | NA | TRBV7-8 | many | TGTGCCAGCAGCTTAGCTGGACTGCAGCGATTGTTCCCCTACAATGAGCAGTTCTTC | CASSLAGLQRLFPYNEQFF
TRBJ2-3 | 11 | NA | TRBV30 | many | TGTGCCTGGAGTGTACCGGATACGCAGTATTTT | CAWSVPDTQYF
TRBJ1-2 | 14 | NA | TRBV9 | NA | TGTGCCAGCAGCGTCGGGACACCCAACTATGGCTACACCTTC | CASSVGTPNYGYTF
TRBJ2-7 | 14 | NA | TRBV12-3/TRBV12-4 | many | TGTGCCAGCAGGTCAAACCGGGCAACCGGGGAGCAGTACTTC | CASRSNRATGEQYF
TRBJ2-3 | 13 | TRBD2 | TRBV15 | NA | TGTGCCACCACGGGGGGTCGAACAGATACGCAGTATTTT | CATTGGRTDTQYF
TRBJ1-5 | 13 | NA | TRBV20-1 | NA | TGCAGTGCTGTCCGGGACACCAATCAGCCCCAGCATTTT | CSAVRDTNQPQHF
TRBJ2-7 | 13 | NA | TRBV29-1 | few | TGCAGCGCCCGACTAGTAAATACTTACGAGCAGTACTTC | CSARLVNTYEQYF
TRBJ1-5 | 15 | NA | TRBV7-6 | NA | TGTGCCAGCAGCTTACTCCCAGGGAGCAATCAGCCCCAGCATTTT | CASSLLPGSNQPQHF
TRBJ2-3 | 13 | NA | TRBV7-3 | NA | TGTGCCAGCAGCTGGGAGAGCACAGATACGCAGTATTTT | CASSWESTDTQYF
TRBJ1-6 | 14 | NA | TRBV11-2 | NA | TGTGCCAGCAGCTTGGGGACAAGGGCTTCACCCCTCCACTTT | CASSLGTRASPLHF
TRBJ2-1 | 15 | TRBD2 | TRBV2 | many | TGTGCCAGCAGTGAGACTAGCGGGAGGGCCAATGAGCAGTTCTTC | CASSETSGRANEQFF
TRBJ2-1 | 16 | TRBD2 | TRBV20-1 | few | TGCAGTGCCAGATGGTCTAGCGGGAGAGGGGGCAATGAGCAGTTCTTC | CSARWSSGRGGNEQFF
TRBJ1-2 | 15 | TRBD1 | TRBV6-6 | many | TGTGCCAGCAGTTACTCCCTACAGGGGAACTATGGCTACACCTTC | CASSYSLQGNYGYTF
TRBJ1-3 | 16 | NA | TRBV6-2/TRBV6-3 | few | TGTGCCAGCAGCCGAACGACAGGCTTCTCTGGAAACACCATATATTTT | CASSRTTGFSGNTIYF
TRBJ2-3 | 17 | TRBD1 | TRBV7-9 | NA | TGTGCCAGCAGCTTTCTATACAGGGGGCAAAGCACAGATACGCAGTATTTT | CASSFLYRGQSTDTQYF
TRBJ2-6 | 16 | NA | TRBV6-5 | few | TGTGCCAGCAGTTACTCGTCGGGGCTGGGGGCCAACGTCCTGACTTTC | CASSYSSGLGANVLTF
TRBJ2-7 | 15 | NA | TRBV11-2 | NA | TGTGCCAGCAGCCCCACCTCGGGCTCTCCTAGAGAGCAGTACTTC | CASSPTSGSPREQYF
TRBJ2-1 | 14 | TRBD2 | TRBV2 | many | TGTGCCAGCAGTGGGGGACTAGCTTACAATGAGCAGTTCTTC | CASSGGLAYNEQFF
TRBJ2-3 | 13 | NA | TRBV24-1 | few | TGTGCCACCAGTCCCGGGGGCCAAGATACGCAGTATTTT | CATSPGGQDTQYF
TRBJ2-1 | 14 | TRBD2 | TRBV10-3 | many | TGTGCCACGGAAGGGACTAGCGGGATTAATGAGCAGTTCTTC | CATEGTSGINEQFF
TRBJ1-1 | 11 | TRBD1 | TRBV11-2 | many | TGTGCCAGCAGTCAACAGGGGGAAGCTTTCTTT | CASSQQGEAFF
TRBJ2-1 | 16 | TRBD2 | TRBV7-3 | many | TGTGCCAGCAGCTTGTTCGGGAGGGCCGTCTACAATGAGCAGTTCTTC | CASSLFGRAVYNEQFF
TRBJ1-3 | 18 | NA | TRBV20-1 | few | TGCAGTGCTAGACCCGGGAGAAGCGACACCAACTCTGGAAACACCATATATTTT | CSARPGRSDTNSGNTIYF
TRBJ2-7 | 13 | NA | TRBV20-1 | many | TGCAGTGCTAGAGCCAGGTCAGCTTACGAGCAGTACTTC | CSARARSAYEQYF
TRBJ2-3 | 12 | NA | TRBV6-2/TRBV6-3 | NA | TGTGCCAGCAGAGGTCCCTCCGGAACGCAGTATTTT | CASRGPSGTQYF
TRBJ2-7 | 12 | NA | TRBV30 | many | TGTGCCTTGGAGACTGGTTACTACGAGCAGTACTTC | CALETGYYEQYF
TRBJ2-7 | 14 | NA | TRBV28 | many | TGTGCCAGCAGTTTCTCAGATCCTCCCTACGAGCAGTACTTC | CASSFSDPPYEQYF
TRBJ2-7 | 15 | NA | TRBV7-9 | many | TGTGCCAGCAGCTTAGCGGCAGGGGCTCCGCTCGAGCAGTACTTC | CASSLAAGAPLEQYF
TRBJ2-6 | 14 | NA | TRBV27 | few | TGTGCCAGCAGCGATCCCAGGGGGGCCAACGTCCTGACTTTC | CASSDPRGANVLTF
TRBJ2-1 | 13 | NA | TRBV6-1 | NA | TGTGCCAGCAGTCAACCCTCCGCCAATGAGCAGTTCTTC | CASSQPSANEQFF
TRBJ1-5 | 16 | NA | TRBV7-9 | many | TGTGCCAGCAGCTTAGGTAGCTCGGCTGGCAATCAGCCCCAGCATTTT | CASSLGSSAGNQPQHF
TRBJ2-1 | 14 | TRBD1 | TRBV28 | many | TGTGCCAGGAAGATCGACAGGGTCCACAATGAGCAGTTCTTC | CARKIDRVHNEQFF
TRBJ1-5 | 13 | NA | TRBV28 | NA | TGTGCCAGCAGTATCGGACGCGATCAGCCCCAGCATTTT | CASSIGRDQPQHF
TRBJ2-2 | 17 | TRBD2 | TRBV29-1 | few | TGCAGCGTTTACGGACTAGCGGGAGAGGGGAACACCGGGGAGCTGTTTTTT | CSVYGLAGEGNTGELFF
TRBJ2-3 | 15 | NA | TRBV20-1 | many | TGCAGTGCTACCATCACTGGGGACGCCACAGATACGCAGTATTTT | CSATITGDATDTQYF
TRBJ1-2 | 15 | NA | TRBV2 | NA | TGTGCCAGCAGTGTGCAGGGCGAAGGTACCTATGGCTACACCTTC | CASSVQGEGTYGYTF
TRBJ2-3 | 15 | TRBD1 | TRBV11-2 | many | TGTGCCAGCAGCCCAAGAGGGACAGCAGAAGATACGCAGTATTTT | CASSPRGTAEDTQYF
TRBJ2-2 | 16 | TRBD2 | TRBV24-1 | few | TGTGCCACCAGTGGCACGGGACTAGCTAACACCGGGGAGCTGTTTTTT | CATSGTGLANTGELFF
TRBJ2-2 | 16 | TRBD1 | TRBV20-1 | few | TGCAGTGCTAGAGCCCAGGGGGCCTTGAACACCGGGGAGCTGTTTTTT | CSARAQGALNTGELFF
TRBJ2-7 | 14 | TRBD1 | TRBV28 | many | TGTGCCAGCTTCGGGACAGGGACTTTCTACGAGCAGTACTTC | CASFGTGTFYEQYF
TRBJ2-3 | 14 | NA | TRBV11-2 | many | TGTGCCAGCAGGCGATTAAGCGGGCCAGATACGCAGTATTTT | CASRRLSGPDTQYF
TRBJ2-7 | 14 | NA | TRBV25-1 | NA | TGTGCCAGCAGTGAAATCGGTGCAGCTCGCGAGCAGTACTTC | CASSEIGAAREQYF
TRBJ2-7 | 20 | TRBD1 | TRBV5-1 | NA | TGCGCCAGCAGCTTGGGATTGGGGACAGGGGTTTATCAGAGCTCCTACGAGCAGTACTTC | CASSLGLGTGVYQSSYEQYF
TRBJ2-1 | 11 | NA | TRBV3-1 | many | TGTGCCAGCAGCCAGGCCGGGGAGCAGTTCTTC | CASSQAGEQFF
TRBJ2-7 | 14 | TRBD1 | TRBV4-1 | many | TGCGCCAGCAGCCTCCGGGACAGATCCTACGAGCAGTACTTC | CASSLRDRSYEQYF
TRBJ2-1 | 17 | TRBD2 | TRBV6-5 | many | TGTGCCAGCAGTTACTACTGGGGGGGAGTCACCCTCAATGAGCAGTTCTTC | CASSYYWGGVTLNEQFF
TRBJ1-1 | 14 | TRBD1 | TRBV29-1 | many | TGCAGCGTTGAATATCGTACAGGGGACACTGAAGCTTTCTTT | CSVEYRTGDTEAFF
TRBJ2-7 | 16 | TRBD2 | TRBV20-1 | many | TGCAGTGCTATATCGGGACTAGCGGGATCCCCCTACGAGCAGTACTTC | CSAISGLAGSPYEQYF
TRBJ2-3 | 16 | NA | TRBV6-1 | NA | TGTGCCAGCAGATGGGGGGGCAGGAGGGGGACTGATACGCAGTATTTT | CASRWGGRRGTDTQYF
TRBJ2-3 | 13 | TRBD2 | TRBV12-3/TRBV12-4 | few | TGTGCCAGCAGCCCCGCGGAGCGGGAGAAGCAGTATTTT | CASSPAEREKQYF
TRBJ1-2 | 14 | NA | TRBV19 | NA | TGTGCCAGTAGTATAGCAGGGACGAACTATGGCTACACCTTC | CASSIAGTNYGYTF
TRBJ2-7 | 15 | TRBD1 | TRBV9 | few | TGTGCCAGCAGCATAGGGACAGGGGGCACCTACGAGCAGTACTTC | CASSIGTGGTYEQYF
TRBJ2-2 | 17 | TRBD2 | TRBV4-2 | few | TGTGCCAGCAGCCAAGACGCGGAGCGGGAGTGGACCGGGGAGCTGTTTTTT | CASSQDAEREWTGELFF
TRBJ2-1 | 15 | TRBD1 | TRBV5-1 | NA | TGCGCCAGCAGGACCGGGACAGAAGAATACAATGAGCAGTTCTTC | CASRTGTEEYNEQFF
TRBJ2-7 | 16 | TRBD2 | TRBV3-1 | NA | TGTGCCAGCAGCCAAGCGCTAGCGGGAGTTTCCTACGAGCAGTACTTC | CASSQALAGVSYEQYF